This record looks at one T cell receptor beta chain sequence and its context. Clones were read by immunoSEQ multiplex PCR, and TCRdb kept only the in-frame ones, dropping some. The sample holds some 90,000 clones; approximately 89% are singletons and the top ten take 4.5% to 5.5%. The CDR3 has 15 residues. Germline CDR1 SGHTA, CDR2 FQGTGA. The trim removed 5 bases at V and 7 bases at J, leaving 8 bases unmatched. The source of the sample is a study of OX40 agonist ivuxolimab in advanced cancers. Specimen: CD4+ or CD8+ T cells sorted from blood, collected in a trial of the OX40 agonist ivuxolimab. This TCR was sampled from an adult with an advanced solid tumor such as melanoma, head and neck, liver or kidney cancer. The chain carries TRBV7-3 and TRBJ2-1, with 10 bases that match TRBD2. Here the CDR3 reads CASSPSSGRRNEQFF. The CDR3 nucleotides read TGTGCCAGCAGCCCGTCTAGCGGGAGAAGAAATGAGCAGTTCTTC.